A selection of T cell receptor beta chains follows, all from one sample in a study of identical twins. TCRdb re-called the 5' RACE reads through MiXCR, storing one row per CDR3 protein. The sample consists of 570,000 or so distinct CDR3 sequences, 9.6% of them appearing once. This sample also belongs to another study, concerning yellow fever vaccine responses in identical twins.

The sample taken for sequencing was PBMCs. These receptors were taken from a woman aged 18 to 35 in good health. Both conserved end residues are part of each CDR3. A D gene is named only where the DNA matches it firmly. A clone size is listed for some rows: how often the clone was seen (once, few, many), or a class if it is expanded.

CDR3 protein: CASMSPPGELFF; CDR3 DNA: TGTGCCAGCATGTCTCCCCCCGGGGAGCTGTTTTTT; D gene: .; V gene: TRBV12-3/TRBV12-4; J gene: TRBJ2-2; clone size: .
CDR3 protein: CASSLGRETNQPQHF; CDR3 DNA: TGTGCCAGCAGTTTAGGGAGGGAAACAAATCAGCCCCAGCATTTT; D gene: .; V gene: TRBV12-3/TRBV12-4; J gene: TRBJ1-5; clone size: few
CDR3 protein: CASSQDSGTYTDTQYF; CDR3 DNA: TGTGCCAGCAGCCAAGACAGCGGAACTTACACAGATACGCAGTATTTT; D gene: .; V gene: TRBV4-2; J gene: TRBJ2-3; clone size: .
CDR3 protein: CASSRGPNPTDTQYF; CDR3 DNA: TGTGCCAGCAGTCGCGGACCAAACCCCACAGATACGCAGTATTTT; D gene: .; V gene: TRBV12-3/TRBV12-4; J gene: TRBJ2-3; clone size: many
CDR3 protein: CASSIRGYNEQFF; CDR3 DNA: TGTGCCAGTAGTATACGGGGTTACAATGAGCAGTTCTTC; D gene: .; V gene: TRBV19; J gene: TRBJ2-1; clone size: .
CDR3 protein: CSANDPPPDTQYF; CDR3 DNA: TGCAGTGCTAACGACCCACCACCAGATACGCAGTATTTT; D gene: .; V gene: TRBV20-1; J gene: TRBJ2-3; clone size: .
CDR3 protein: CASSLDVGTDTQYF; CDR3 DNA: TGTGCCAGCAGCTTAGATGTGGGAACAGATACGCAGTATTTT; D gene: .; V gene: TRBV11-2; J gene: TRBJ2-3; clone size: few
CDR3 protein: CASSLRGQGTGELFF; CDR3 DNA: TGTGCCAGCAGCTTAAGGGGCCAAGGGACCGGGGAGCTGTTTTTT; D gene: .; V gene: TRBV11-2; J gene: TRBJ2-2; clone size: few
CDR3 protein: CASSQQVGQPQHF; CDR3 DNA: TGTGCCAGTAGCCAACAGGTGGGTCAGCCCCAGCATTTT; D gene: .; V gene: TRBV19; J gene: TRBJ1-5; clone size: .
CDR3 protein: CASSFPGLPSTDTQYF; CDR3 DNA: TGTGCCAGCAGTTTTCCGGGACTACCTAGCACAGATACGCAGTATTTT; D gene: TRBD2; V gene: TRBV27; J gene: TRBJ2-3; clone size: many
CDR3 protein: CASSPWTSLTDTQYF; CDR3 DNA: TGTGCCAGCAGTCCATGGACTAGCCTCACAGATACGCAGTATTTT; D gene: TRBD2; V gene: TRBV12-3/TRBV12-4; J gene: TRBJ2-3; clone size: few
CDR3 protein: CASRAGTGGQETQYF; CDR3 DNA: TGTGCCAGCAGGGCCGGGACAGGGGGACAAGAGACCCAGTACTTC; D gene: TRBD1; V gene: TRBV9; J gene: TRBJ2-5; clone size: .
CDR3 protein: CASSPLTGGTDTQYF; CDR3 DNA: TGTGCCAGCTCACCGCTAACAGGGGGCACAGATACGCAGTATTTT; D gene: TRBD1; V gene: TRBV18; J gene: TRBJ2-3; clone size: many
CDR3 protein: CASSPSFLSSLEDEQYF; CDR3 DNA: TGCGCCAGCAGCCCCTCGTTTTTGTCTAGCCTAGAGGACGAGCAGTACTTC; D gene: .; V gene: TRBV5-1; J gene: TRBJ2-7; clone size: .
CDR3 protein: CASSPSGGSVEQFF; CDR3 DNA: TGCGCCAGCAGCCCTAGCGGGGGGTCGGTGGAGCAGTTCTTC; D gene: TRBD2; V gene: TRBV5-1; J gene: TRBJ2-1; clone size: .
CDR3 protein: CASSLAPGLAGVGTQYF; CDR3 DNA: TGCGCCAGCAGCTTGGCGCCCGGACTAGCGGGAGTTGGGACCCAGTACTTC; D gene: TRBD2; V gene: TRBV5-1; J gene: TRBJ2-5; clone size: .
CDR3 protein: CASSSQTGTRTDTQYF; CDR3 DNA: TGTGCCAGCAGCTCCCAGACAGGGACACGCACAGATACGCAGTATTTT; D gene: TRBD1; V gene: TRBV7-9; J gene: TRBJ2-3; clone size: .
CDR3 protein: CASSSLGLAGTRSYNEQFF; CDR3 DNA: TGTGCCAGCAGTTCGCTGGGTCTAGCGGGGACCCGCTCCTACAATGAGCAGTTCTTC; D gene: TRBD2; V gene: TRBV28; J gene: TRBJ2-1; clone size: .
CDR3 protein: CASSYSMDRWSEAFF; CDR3 DNA: TGTGCCAGCAGTTACTCGATGGATCGGTGGAGTGAAGCTTTCTTT; D gene: .; V gene: TRBV6-5; J gene: TRBJ1-1; clone size: many
CDR3 protein: CASSLTVDLTDTQYF; CDR3 DNA: TGTGCCAGCAGTCTAACCGTAGATCTCACGGATACGCAGTATTTT; D gene: .; V gene: TRBV12-3/TRBV12-4; J gene: TRBJ2-3; clone size: few
CDR3 protein: CASSKERPAGDREPRLAGTDTQYF; CDR3 DNA: TGTGCCAGCAGCAAAGAGCGGCCGGCCGGCGACAGAGAACCTCGACTGGCAGGCACAGATACGCAGTATTTT; D gene: .; V gene: TRBV21-1; J gene: TRBJ2-3; clone size: .
CDR3 protein: CASSSEFTTGELFF; CDR3 DNA: TGCGCCAGCAGCTCAGAGTTCACTACCGGGGAGCTGTTTTTT; D gene: .; V gene: TRBV5-1; J gene: TRBJ2-2; clone size: .
CDR3 protein: CASSLVASGSLYEQFF; CDR3 DNA: TGCGCCAGCAGCTTGGTCGCTAGCGGGAGTCTCTATGAGCAGTTCTTC; D gene: TRBD2; V gene: TRBV5-1; J gene: TRBJ2-1; clone size: few
CDR3 protein: CASSLKAGQGGNTIYF; CDR3 DNA: TGTGCCAGCAGCTTAAAGGCCGGACAGGGGGGAAACACCATATATTTT; D gene: TRBD1; V gene: TRBV7-3; J gene: TRBJ1-3; clone size: few
CDR3 protein: CASSLVQSSYNEQFF; CDR3 DNA: TGTGCCAGCAGTTTAGTCCAGAGCTCCTACAATGAGCAGTTCTTC; D gene: .; V gene: TRBV12-3/TRBV12-4; J gene: TRBJ2-1; clone size: many
CDR3 protein: CASSLAVGTSGRGNEQYF; CDR3 DNA: TGTGCCAGCAGCTTAGCGGTCGGGACTAGCGGGAGGGGCAACGAGCAGTACTTC; D gene: TRBD2; V gene: TRBV7-8; J gene: TRBJ2-7; clone size: many
CDR3 protein: CASSQAAGRGETQYF; CDR3 DNA: TGTGCCAGCAGCCAAGCCGCAGGGCGAGGGGAGACCCAGTACTTC; D gene: .; V gene: TRBV3-1; J gene: TRBJ2-5; clone size: few
CDR3 protein: CASSPRLAGGSYEQYF; CDR3 DNA: TGTGCCAGCAGCCCCCGACTAGCGGGAGGGTCCTACGAGCAGTACTTC; D gene: TRBD2; V gene: TRBV7-2; J gene: TRBJ2-7; clone size: .
CDR3 protein: CASSPLGSSYNEQFF; CDR3 DNA: TGTGCCAGCAGTCCCCTGGGCAGCTCCTACAATGAGCAGTTCTTC; D gene: .; V gene: TRBV18; J gene: TRBJ2-1; clone size: many
CDR3 protein: CASSPGPVSTQYF; CDR3 DNA: TGTGCCAGCAGCCCGGGACCGGTGTCAACCCAGTACTTC; D gene: .; V gene: TRBV11-3; J gene: TRBJ2-5; clone size: .
CDR3 protein: CASSGRTSLAKNIQYF; CDR3 DNA: TGTGCCAGCAGTGGTCGGACTAGCCTCGCCAAAAACATTCAGTACTTC; D gene: TRBD2; V gene: TRBV2; J gene: TRBJ2-4; clone size: few
CDR3 protein: CASSFEGTKQYF; CDR3 DNA: TGTGCCAGCAGTTTTGAGGGGACGAAACAGTACTTC; D gene: .; V gene: TRBV6-2/TRBV6-3; J gene: TRBJ2-7; clone size: .
CDR3 protein: CASSRDAGSVSETQYF; CDR3 DNA: TGCGCCAGCAGCCGTGACGCGGGGTCGGTTTCTGAGACCCAGTACTTC; D gene: .; V gene: TRBV5-1; J gene: TRBJ2-5; clone size: few
CDR3 protein: CAISDMGTYEQYF; CDR3 DNA: TGTGCCATCAGTGATATGGGCACCTACGAGCAGTACTTC; D gene: .; V gene: TRBV10-3; J gene: TRBJ2-7; clone size: .
CDR3 protein: CSALTGSETQYF; CDR3 DNA: TGCAGTGCCCTGACAGGGTCGGAGACCCAGTACTTC; D gene: TRBD1; V gene: TRBV20-1; J gene: TRBJ2-5; clone size: .
CDR3 protein: CASSLGEGRDEQFF; CDR3 DNA: TGTGCCAGCAGTTTAGGGGAGGGCCGCGATGAGCAGTTCTTC; D gene: TRBD2; V gene: TRBV27; J gene: TRBJ2-1; clone size: few
CDR3 protein: CASGQREWIDTQYF; CDR3 DNA: TGTGCCAGCGGACAGCGGGAGTGGATAGATACGCAGTATTTT; D gene: TRBD2; V gene: TRBV6-2/TRBV6-3; J gene: TRBJ2-3; clone size: few
CDR3 protein: CSVTDGTYEQYF; CDR3 DNA: TGCAGCGTTACAGACGGAACCTACGAGCAGTACTTC; D gene: .; V gene: TRBV29-1; J gene: TRBJ2-7; clone size: .
CDR3 protein: CASRTDRGPYNEQFF; CDR3 DNA: TGTGCCAGCAGAACTGACAGGGGCCCCTACAATGAGCAGTTCTTC; D gene: TRBD1; V gene: TRBV5-5; J gene: TRBJ2-1; clone size: few
CDR3 protein: CASSPSGDYTDTQYF; CDR3 DNA: TGCGCCAGCAGCCCTAGCGGGGATTACACAGATACGCAGTATTTT; D gene: TRBD2; V gene: TRBV5-1; J gene: TRBJ2-3; clone size: many
CDR3 protein: CASSPRGGQGGQETQYF; CDR3 DNA: TGTGCCAGCAGCCCACGGGGCGGACAGGGCGGTCAAGAGACCCAGTACTTC; D gene: TRBD1; V gene: TRBV27; J gene: TRBJ2-5; clone size: .
CDR3 protein: CSARDRGVASWVNEQFF; CDR3 DNA: TGCAGTGCTAGAGATCGGGGGGTGGCTAGCTGGGTAAATGAGCAGTTCTTC; D gene: TRBD2; V gene: TRBV20-1; J gene: TRBJ2-1; clone size: many
CDR3 protein: CATSDSRDFNTGELFF; CDR3 DNA: TGTGCCACCAGTGACAGCAGGGATTTTAACACCGGGGAGCTGTTTTTT; D gene: .; V gene: TRBV24-1; J gene: TRBJ2-2; clone size: .
CDR3 protein: CATSVRTSGVNEQFF; CDR3 DNA: TGTGCCACCAGCGTTCGGACTAGTGGAGTGAATGAGCAGTTCTTC; D gene: TRBD2; V gene: TRBV15; J gene: TRBJ2-1; clone size: .
CDR3 protein: CASSLTGESNQPQHF; CDR3 DNA: TGCGCCAGCAGCTTGACCGGGGAAAGCAATCAGCCCCAGCATTTT; D gene: .; V gene: TRBV5-1; J gene: TRBJ1-5; clone size: many
CDR3 protein: CASTGTGGSYNEQFF; CDR3 DNA: TGTGCCAGCACCGGAACAGGGGGATCCTACAATGAGCAGTTCTTC; D gene: TRBD1; V gene: TRBV7-9; J gene: TRBJ2-1; clone size: few
CDR3 protein: CSVETGLPTDTQYF; CDR3 DNA: TGCAGCGTCGAGACTGGACTACCCACAGATACGCAGTATTTT; D gene: .; V gene: TRBV29-1; J gene: TRBJ2-3; clone size: .
CDR3 protein: CASSRLAGGVNEQFF; CDR3 DNA: TGTGCCAGCAGTCGATTAGCGGGGGGGGTAAATGAGCAGTTCTTC; D gene: TRBD2; V gene: TRBV12-3/TRBV12-4; J gene: TRBJ2-1; clone size: many
CDR3 protein: CASSGNTGNQPQHF; CDR3 DNA: TGTGCCAGCAGTGGCAATACAGGGAATCAGCCCCAGCATTTT; D gene: .; V gene: TRBV6-1; J gene: TRBJ1-5; clone size: few
CDR3 protein: CASSYGQNNSPLHF; CDR3 DNA: TGTGCCAGCAGTTACGGACAAAATAATTCACCCCTCCACTTT; D gene: .; V gene: TRBV6-5; J gene: TRBJ1-6; clone size: many
CDR3 protein: CASSRTGDGDEQFF; CDR3 DNA: TGTGCCAGCAGTAGAACAGGGGATGGCGATGAGCAGTTCTTC; D gene: TRBD1; V gene: TRBV12-3/TRBV12-4; J gene: TRBJ2-1; clone size: many
CDR3 protein: CASRVDRFNSPLHF; CDR3 DNA: TGTGCCAGCAGGGTCGACAGGTTTAATTCACCCCTCCACTTT; D gene: .; V gene: TRBV2; J gene: TRBJ1-6; clone size: .
CDR3 protein: CASSLSQGAYEQYF; CDR3 DNA: TGTGCCAGCAGTTTGTCCCAGGGGGCATACGAGCAGTACTTC; D gene: TRBD1; V gene: TRBV12-3/TRBV12-4; J gene: TRBJ2-7; clone size: many
CDR3 protein: CSVLPETAYEQYF; CDR3 DNA: TGCAGCGTACTTCCGGAGACTGCCTACGAGCAGTACTTC; D gene: .; V gene: TRBV29-1; J gene: TRBJ2-7; clone size: few
CDR3 protein: CASSQPFGAQNTEAFF; CDR3 DNA: TGTGCCAGCAGCCAACCCTTCGGGGCCCAGAACACTGAAGCTTTCTTT; D gene: .; V gene: TRBV4-2; J gene: TRBJ1-1; clone size: many
CDR3 protein: CASKLAGGRGEQFF; CDR3 DNA: TGTGCCAGCAAACTAGCGGGAGGGCGTGGTGAGCAGTTCTTC; D gene: TRBD2; V gene: TRBV6-2/TRBV6-3; J gene: TRBJ2-1; clone size: .
CDR3 protein: CASSLADRVRGSYEQYF; CDR3 DNA: TGCGCCAGCAGCTTAGCGGACAGGGTTCGGGGCTCCTACGAGCAGTACTTC; D gene: TRBD1; V gene: TRBV5-1; J gene: TRBJ2-7; clone size: few
CDR3 protein: CSARDLWANEQYF; CDR3 DNA: TGCAGTGCTAGAGATCTTTGGGCTAACGAGCAGTACTTC; D gene: .; V gene: TRBV20-1; J gene: TRBJ2-7; clone size: few
CDR3 protein: CASSIDGYGYTF; CDR3 DNA: TGTGCCAGCAGCATAGACGGCTATGGCTACACCTTC; D gene: .; V gene: TRBV7-8; J gene: TRBJ1-2; clone size: many
CDR3 protein: CASSVDSQETQYF; CDR3 DNA: TGTGCCAGCAGTGTCGACAGCCAAGAGACCCAGTACTTC; D gene: .; V gene: TRBV2; J gene: TRBJ2-5; clone size: few